These 30 T cell receptor beta chains came from one sample sequenced in a study of T cells in women clearing cervical HPV infection. TCRdb keeps only in-frame clones here, not all; method: immunoSEQ multiplex PCR. The sample spans some 30,000 clones; the ten largest clones claim about 4.5%. Sample: blood buffy coat. These receptors originate from a woman between 18 and 75 years old with a cervical HPV16 infection that either progressed to CIN3+ or cleared (not recorded which).

CDR3 in amino acids: CSVESPGEQFF. The sequenced CDR3 bases are TGCAGCGTTGAATCGCCGGGTGAG. The chain uses TRBV29-1 and TRBJ2-1; no definite D call. The CDR3 end falls 3 residues outside the read, so it is completed with the germline J gene. CDR1 SQVTM and CDR2 ANQGSEA come from the germline V gene. The CDR3 is 11 residues long. V was pared by 2 bases and J by 9 bases, with 8 bases between.

Worth noting for this clone: The read falls 3 residues short of the CDR3 end, and the missing part is taken from the germline J gene. V gene TRBV14 combines with J gene TRBJ2-3; D ambiguous. This CDR3 has 13 amino acids. V was trimmed by 2 bases and J by 3 bases, leaving 6 bases between them. Germline loops: CDR1 SGHDN, CDR2 FVKESK. The DNA read from the CDR3 is TGTGCCAGCAGCCAAAGAGCAACAGATACG. Amino acid sequence: CASSQRATDT. The entire CDR3 sequence reads CASSQRATDTQYF.

The CDR3 bases that were read are TGTGCCTGGAGCGGACAGGGCACCTATAATTCACCA. This translates into CAWSGQGTYNSP. The full CDR3 protein reads CAWSGQGTYNSPLFF. The V call is TRBV30, the J call TRBJ1-4; 8 nucleotides align to TRBD1. The read ends 3 residues early relative to the CDR3; the germline J gene fills the gap. Germline values: CDR1 GTSNPN, CDR2 SVGIG (reference sequence). The CDR3 contains 15 residues.

Comment on this clone: The read stops 3 residues short of the end of the CDR3; the missing end is completed from the germline J gene. This chain connects TRBV19 to TRBJ2-1; possibly TRBD2 for D (6 bases). Germline V gives CDR1 LNHDA, CDR2 SQIVND (reference sequence). Deletions cut 1 base from V and 0 bases from J, with 16 bases between. CDR3 size: 18 residues. The sequenced CDR3 bases are TGTGCCAGTAGTATAGCGGGTAGCGGCCCAAGCTCCTACAATGAG. It codes for CASSIAGSGPSSYNE. The full CDR3 reads CASSIAGSGPSSYNEQFF.

Concerning this clone itself: The CDR3 end lies 3 residues beyond the end of the read and is filled in from the germline J gene. This chain joins TRBV20-1 and TRBJ1-1; a possible D gene is TRBD1 (6 bases). The germline V and J ends were trimmed by 5 bases and 6 bases, with 22 bases remaining between them. CDR3 length equals 15 residues. CDR1 is DFQATT and CDR2 is SNEGSKA in the germline V gene (reference sequence). The CDR3 is CSAGRQGRREAEAFF. The covered CDR3 bases are TGCAGTGCTGGTAGGCAGGGGAGACGGGAGGCTGAA.

In regard to this clone: With the read ending 3 residues before the CDR3 end, the germline J gene is used to fill in that end. The chain carries TRBV20-1 and TRBJ2-7, with TRBD2 matching 9 bases. The CDR3 is 15 residues long. Germline CDR1 reads DFQATT; CDR2 reads SNEGSKA (reference sequence). The ends lost 6 bases at V and 5 bases at J; junction bases unmatched: 14. Partial CDR3 DNA: TGCAGTGCCAATCCAGCCGCGGGGGGGCCCCACGAG. Translated: CSANPAAGGPHE. The complete CDR3 reads CSANPAAGGPHEQYF.

Of note for this clone: The read is 3 residues too short to cover the CDR3 end, so that end is filled in from the germline J gene. This chain connects TRBV5-5 to TRBJ1-3; possible D gene TRBD1, 5 bases. Germline V gene lookup returns CDR1 SGHKS and CDR2 YYEKEE (reference sequence). CDR3 length: 14 amino acids. V shed 7 bases and J shed 0 bases, with 11 bases lying between them. CDR3 loop: CASLREPSGNTIYF. The DNA read from the CDR3 is TGTGCCAGCCTCAGGGAACCCTCTGGAAACACC.

About this clone: The CDR3 goes on 3 residues after the read ends, and that part is filled in from the germline J gene. The chain employs TRBV5-1 and TRBJ1-1; D is uncertain. The CDR3 runs to 15 residues. The germline V gene encodes CDR1 SGHRS and CDR2 YFSETQ. V shed 0 bases and J shed 4 bases, with 13 bases lying between them. CDR3 residues: CASSLVAGASTEAFF. The sequenced part of the CDR3 DNA is TGCGCCAGCAGCTTGGTGGCAGGCGCCAGCACTGAA.

On this clone: The sequence runs out 3 residues before the end of the CDR3; the remainder is reconstructed from the germline J gene. J is TRBJ2-7 and V is TRBV18; 7 bases map to TRBD1. The germline CDR1 and CDR2 sequences are KGHSH and LQKENI. The CDR3 covers 15 residues. V gave up 4 bases and J gave up 3 bases; unmatched junction bases: 9. CDR3 sequence: CASSQGQLRVYEQYF. Incomplete CDR3 DNA: TGTGCCAGCTCACAGGGACAGCTGAGGGTCTACGAG. Complete variable domain (other parts from reference TRBV18 and TRBJ2-7): NAGVMQNPRHLVRRRGQEARLRCSPMKGHSHVYWYRQLPEEGLKFMVYLQKENIIDESGMPKERFSAEFPKEGPSILRIQQVVRGDSAAYFCASSQGQLRVYEQYFGPGTRLTVT.

As concerns this clone: The read stops 3 residues short of the end of the CDR3; the missing end is completed from the germline J gene. This rearrangement joins TRBV20-1 to TRBJ2-3; D might be TRBD2 (6 bases). The CDR3 is 13 residues long. V was shortened by 5 bases and J by 8 bases, with 17 bases between the two germline ends. CDR1 is DFQATT and CDR2 is SNEGSKA in the germline V gene (reference sequence). The part of the CDR3 DNA that was read is TGCAGTGCTCCTAGCGTGGTGAGGGGTACG. Amino acids: CSAPSVVRGT. The whole CDR3 protein is CSAPSVVRGTQYF.

For this clone: The CDR3 goes on 3 residues after the read ends, and that part is filled in from the germline J gene. The chain links TRBV19 to TRBJ1-2; D is undetermined. The CDR3 spans 14 residues. CDR1 is LNHDA, CDR2 SQIVND, per germline (reference sequence). The CDR3 DNA, read in part, is TGTGCCAGTAGCCCTAGCCAGCCCTACAATGAC. Encoded protein: CASSPSQPYND. The full CDR3 reads CASSPSQPYNDYTF.

A remark on this clone: The read falls 3 residues short of the CDR3 end, and the missing part is taken from the germline J gene. This chain connects TRBV30 to TRBJ1-2; 8 bases are a match to TRBD1. Germline CDR1 GTSNPN, CDR2 SVGIG (reference sequence). There are 11 residues in the CDR3. The CDR3 protein is CAWTTGVGYTF. The DNA read from the CDR3 is TGTGCCTGGACGACAGGGGTGGGC. Full variable domain (remainder filled in from reference TRBV30 and TRBJ1-2): SQTIHQWPATLVQPVGSPLSLECTVEGTSNPNLYWYRQAAGRGLQLLFYSVGIGQISSEVPQNLSASRPQDRQFILSSKKLLLSDSGFYLCAWTTGVGYTFGSGTRLTVV.

CDR3 DNA, as far as it was read: TGTGCCAGCAGCTTAGAGTGGGGGGATGGC. Encoded protein: CASSLEWGDG. The whole CDR3 sequence reads CASSLEWGDGYTF. The chain joins TRBV7-2 to TRBJ1-2, with D perhaps matching TRBD1 (5 bases). The read stops 3 residues short of the end of the CDR3; the missing end is completed from the germline J gene. This CDR3 is built from 13 residues. Germline values: CDR1 SGHTA, CDR2 FQGNSA. V shed 1 base and J shed 6 bases, with 9 bases lying between them.

As for this clone: The junction differs from germline at one of its ends, possibly a read error. The read halts 3 residues ahead of the CDR3 end, with the missing end drawn from the germline J gene. The rearrangement uses TRBV4-2 and TRBJ1-6; D ambiguous. The CDR3 is 15 amino acids. The germline CDR1 and CDR2 sequences are LGHNA and YNFKEQ. The CDR3 DNA, read in part, is TGCGCCAGCAGCCAAGAGTCCCTAGTCACCACTCCC. This gives the protein CASSQESLVTTP. The whole CDR3 is CASSQESLVTTPLHF.

As for this clone: The read gets to within 3 residues of the CDR3 end, and the germline J gene fills in the rest. V gene TRBV6-2 or TRBV6-3 combines with J gene TRBJ2-3; 9 bases line up with TRBD1. Germline CDR1 is MNHEY and CDR2 is SVGEGT. The CDR3 is made up of 16 amino acids. CDR3 amino acids: CASSDPGTGSNQPQYF. CDR3 bases read: TGTGCCAGCAGTGACCCGGGGACAGGGTCTAACCAGCCG.

Partial CDR3 DNA: TGCAGTGCTATTACAGGGGGCTATGGC. This codes for CSAITGGYG. The whole CDR3 region reads CSAITGGYGYTF. V is TRBV20-1 and J is TRBJ1-2; 8 bases agree with TRBD1. From the germline J gene comes the end of the CDR3, since the read stops 3 residues before it. J was trimmed by 4 bases and V by 4 bases; bases with no gene match: 2. This CDR3 is built from 12 residues. CDR1 and CDR2 from the germline V gene are DFQATT and SNEGSKA (reference sequence).

On this clone: The read comes to an end 3 residues before the CDR3 does, leaving the germline J gene to fill in the end. V and J are TRBV30 and TRBJ1-4; TRBD1 agrees at 8 bases. The CDR3 is 15 residues long. Germline loops: CDR1 GTSNPN, CDR2 SVGIG (reference sequence). This chain's CDR3 is CAWSVGRGLGSPLFF. The CDR3 DNA, read in part, is TGTGCCTGGAGTGTAGGCAGGGGGCTCGGTTCACCA.

Points on this clone: Read data end 3 residues before the CDR3 end; the end is taken from the germline J gene. The chain is built from TRBV13 and TRBJ2-6; 7 nucleotides agree with TRBD1. CDR3 length: 15 amino acids. With V trimmed by 8 bases and J by 4 bases, 8 bases remained unmatched. From germline, CDR1 is PRHDT and CDR2 FYEKMQ (reference sequence). The sequenced part of the CDR3 DNA is TGTGCCAGCCGGACGAGGGGGCACGGGGCCAACGTC. It encodes CASRTRGHGANV. The CDR3, in full, reads CASRTRGHGANVLTF.

Turning to this clone: The read ends 3 residues before the CDR3 terminus; that terminus is restored from the germline J gene. The chain employs TRBV18 and TRBJ2-1, with D possibly being TRBD1 (6 bases). V was clipped by 2 bases and J by 4 bases, with 9 bases between them. The length of the CDR3 is 14 residues. CDR1 and CDR2 from the germline V gene are KGHSH and LQKENI. The CDR3 spells CASSPLGGYNEQFF. The covered CDR3 bases are TGTGCCAGCTCACCATTAGGGGGTTACAATGAG.

Worth noting for this clone: The CDR3 goes on 3 residues after the read ends, and that part is filled in from the germline J gene. The V and J genes are TRBV19 and TRBJ1-5, with D possibly being TRBD1 (5 bases). The CDR3 loop spans 14 amino acids. Germline CDR1 is LNHDA and CDR2 is SQIVND (reference sequence). The sequenced part of the CDR3 DNA is TGTGCCAGTAGTATAGAGACCCTAAGGGGCCCC. Amino acids: CASSIETLRGP. The entire CDR3 protein reads CASSIETLRGPQHF.

A remark on this clone: The sample contains more than one DNA sequence encoding this CDR3. Here the CDR3 reads CSAPDRGLAGNTIYF. The sequenced part of the CDR3 DNA is TGCAGTGCTCCGGACAGGGGGCTCGCTGGAAACACC. This rearrangement joins TRBV20-1 to TRBJ1-3; 11 positions agree with TRBD1. The CDR3 end is not reached by the read, which stops 3 residues before it; the germline J gene fills it in. Germline CDR1 is DFQATT and CDR2 is SNEGSKA (reference sequence). The CDR3 loop spans 15 amino acids. V shed 5 bases, J shed 2 bases, and the junction held 5 bases outside the gene matches.

As for this clone: The read falls 3 residues short of the CDR3 end, and the missing part is taken from the germline J gene. V gene TRBV20-1 combines with J gene TRBJ1-4; D ambiguous. Germline CDR1 reads DFQATT; CDR2 reads SNEGSKA (reference sequence). The length of the CDR3 is 15 residues. Trimming took off 6 bases at V and 8 bases at J, with 22 bases between the two ends. The DNA read from the CDR3 is TGCAGTGCCGTCGGACGGGGAAGATCGCAGGAAAAA. It codes for CSAVGRGRSQEK. The entire CDR3 reads CSAVGRGRSQEKLFF.

Details on this clone: The read stops 3 residues short of the end of the CDR3; the missing end is completed from the germline J gene. The chain links TRBV2 to TRBJ1-6; 8 bases agree with TRBD1. Germline V gene sequence: CDR1 SNHLY, CDR2 FYNNEI. Unmatched junction bases numbered 11, after V lost 8 bases and J lost 8 bases. This CDR3 contains 15 residues. The CDR3 loop reads CASGPRQGSDSPLHF. The CDR3 bases that were read are TGTGCCAGCGGTCCGAGACAGGGGAGTGATTCACCC.

Worth noting for this clone: The read terminates 3 residues ahead of where the CDR3 ends, so the germline J gene completes it. The chain couples TRBV5-1 to TRBJ1-1; D call uncertain. The CDR3 runs to 14 residues. V lost 0 bases and J 0 bases, leaving 6 bases between the germline ends. In germline, CDR1 is SGHRS, CDR2 YFSETQ. CDR3 DNA, as far as it was read: TGCGCCAGCAGCTTGGGGCCAATGAACACTGAA. Residues: CASSLGPMNTE. The whole CDR3 reads CASSLGPMNTEAFF.

Turning to this clone: Sequencing ends 3 residues short of the CDR3 end; the germline J gene provides the rest. The chain combines TRBV6-2 or TRBV6-3 with TRBJ1-2; 7 positions match TRBD1. The CDR3 is 15 amino acids. CDR1 and CDR2 from the germline V gene are MNHEY and SVGEGT. CDR3 region: CASSSPGGSDYDYTF. The CDR3 bases that were read are TGTGCCAGCAGTTCCCCAGGGGGATCTGATTACGAC.

Note on this clone: The DNA ends 3 residues before the CDR3 does, and the rest of the CDR3 is filled in from the germline J gene. V usage is TRBV20-1 and J usage is TRBJ2-1, with 7 bases identical to TRBD2. Germline V CDR1 and CDR2: DFQATT, SNEGSKA (reference sequence). This CDR3 contains 15 residues. Trimming removed 5 bases from V and 9 bases from J; junction bases left unmatched: 16. Partial CDR3 DNA: TGCAGTGCTTCCTTCACGGGGAGATCGGGAGGTGAG. This sequence encodes CSASFTGRSGGE. The whole CDR3 protein is CSASFTGRSGGEQFF.

About this clone itself: The CDR3 end is not reached by the read, which stops 3 residues before it; the germline J gene fills it in. The V gene is TRBV20-1, the J gene TRBJ1-5; unclear D gene. Trimming removed 3 bases from V and 4 bases from J, with 7 bases in between. Germline lookup yields CDR1 DFQATT and CDR2 SNEGSKA (reference sequence). The CDR3 runs to 12 residues. CDR3 bases read: TGCAGTGCTAGTCCGGGGAATCAGCCC. It codes for CSASPGNQP. Given in full, the CDR3 is CSASPGNQPQHF.

In the case of this clone: The missing CDR3 end, 3 residues past where the read stops, is filled in from the germline J gene. The chain is built from TRBV20-1 and TRBJ2-1, with 7 bases that match TRBD2. Germline V gene lookup returns CDR1 DFQATT and CDR2 SNEGSKA (reference sequence). The CDR3 loop spans 18 amino acids. Trimming at V came to 3 bases and at J to 0 bases, leaving 14 bases not matched to a gene. The part of the CDR3 DNA that was read is TGCAGTGCTAGTCATGCTAGCGGAGGGATTAGCTCCTACAATGAG. It is translated as CSASHASGGISSYNE. The CDR3, in full, reads CSASHASGGISSYNEQFF.

For this clone: The read terminates 3 residues before the CDR3 end, so the remaining end is supplied by the germline J gene. The V gene is TRBV20-1, the J gene TRBJ2-2, with TRBD2 matching 13 bases. V trimming: 6 bases; J trimming: 0 bases; junction bases outside the gene matches: 4. The CDR3 sequence is 16 residues long. CDR1 is DFQATT and CDR2 is SNEGSKA in the germline V gene (reference sequence). CDR3 amino acids: CSAELAGGPNTGELFF. The part of the CDR3 DNA that was read is TGCAGTGCGGAACTAGCGGGGGGGCCGAACACCGGGGAG.

For this clone: The CDR3 end is not reached by the read, which stops 3 residues before it; the germline J gene fills it in. The V and J genes are TRBV5-4 and TRBJ2-5, with 13 bases fitting TRBD2. Trimming removed 5 bases from V and 1 base from J; junction bases left unmatched: 5. Germline lookup yields CDR1 SGHNT and CDR2 YYREEE (reference sequence). This CDR3 region has 16 residues. CDR3 amino acids: CASRFGLAGVQETQYF. CDR3 DNA (partial): TGTGCCAGCAGATTCGGACTAGCGGGGGTCCAAGAGACC.